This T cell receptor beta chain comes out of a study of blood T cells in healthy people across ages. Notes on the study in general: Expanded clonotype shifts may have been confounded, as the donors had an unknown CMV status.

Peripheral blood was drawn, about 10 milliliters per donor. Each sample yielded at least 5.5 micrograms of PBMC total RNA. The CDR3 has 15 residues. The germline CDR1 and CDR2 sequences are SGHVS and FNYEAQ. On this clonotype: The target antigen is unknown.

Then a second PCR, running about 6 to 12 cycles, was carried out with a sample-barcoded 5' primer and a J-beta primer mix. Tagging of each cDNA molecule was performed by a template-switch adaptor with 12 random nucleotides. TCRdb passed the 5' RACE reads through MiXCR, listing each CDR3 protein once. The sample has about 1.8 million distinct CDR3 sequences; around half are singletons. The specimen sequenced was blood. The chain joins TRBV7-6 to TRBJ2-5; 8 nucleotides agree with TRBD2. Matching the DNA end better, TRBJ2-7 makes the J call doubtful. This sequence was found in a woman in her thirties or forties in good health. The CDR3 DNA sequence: TGTGCCAGCAGCCCCAGGATCCGGGGGGGTTCCGAGCAGTACTTC. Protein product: CASSPRIRGGSEQYF.